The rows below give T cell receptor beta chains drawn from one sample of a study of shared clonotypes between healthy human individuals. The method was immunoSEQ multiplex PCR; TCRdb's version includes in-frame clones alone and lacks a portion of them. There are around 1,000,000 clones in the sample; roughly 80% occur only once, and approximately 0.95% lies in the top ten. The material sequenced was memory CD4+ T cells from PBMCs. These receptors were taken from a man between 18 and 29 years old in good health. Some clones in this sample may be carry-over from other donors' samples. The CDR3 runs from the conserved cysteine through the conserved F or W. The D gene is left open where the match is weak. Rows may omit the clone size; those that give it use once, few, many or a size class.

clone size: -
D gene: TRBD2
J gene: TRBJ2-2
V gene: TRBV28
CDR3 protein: CALRGQGGLAGTVDTGELFF
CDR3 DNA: TGTGCCCTTAGAGGGCAGGGGGGACTAGCGGGGACAGTGGACACCGGGGAGCTGTTTTTT

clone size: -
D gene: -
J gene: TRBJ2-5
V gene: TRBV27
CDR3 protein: CASSFAGQETQYF
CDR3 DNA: TGTGCCAGCAGTTTTGCAGGGCAAGAGACCCAGTACTTC

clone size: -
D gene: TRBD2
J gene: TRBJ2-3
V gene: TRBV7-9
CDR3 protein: CASSPWEGGRTDTQYF
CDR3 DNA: TGTGCCAGCAGCCCTTGGGAGGGCGGGAGGACAGATACGCAGTATTTT

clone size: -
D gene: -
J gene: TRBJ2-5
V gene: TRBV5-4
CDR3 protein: CASTMGGTQYF
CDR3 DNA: TGTGCCAGCACAATGGGGGGGACCCAGTACTTC

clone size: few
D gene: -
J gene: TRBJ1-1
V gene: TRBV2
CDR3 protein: CASKQGPEAFF
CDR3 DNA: TGTGCCAGCAAACAGGGACCTGAAGCTTTCTTT

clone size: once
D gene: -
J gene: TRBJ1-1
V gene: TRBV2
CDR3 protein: CASTPGPNTEAFF
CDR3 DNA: TGTGCCAGTACTCCGGGACCGAACACTGAAGCTTTCTTT

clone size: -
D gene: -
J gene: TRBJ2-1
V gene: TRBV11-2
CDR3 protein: CASSPMRQSAGIF
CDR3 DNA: TGTGCCAGCAGCCCTATGAGACAGAGCGCGGGGATCTTC

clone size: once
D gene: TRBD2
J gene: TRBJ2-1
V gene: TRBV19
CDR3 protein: CASRGLAGANEQFF
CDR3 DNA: TGTGCCAGTAGGGGACTAGCGGGAGCCAATGAGCAGTTCTTC

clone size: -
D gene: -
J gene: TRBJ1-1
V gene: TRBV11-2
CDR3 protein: CASSLGLMGNTEAFF
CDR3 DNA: TGTGCCAGCAGCTTAGGATTGATGGGCAACACTGAAGCTTTCTTT

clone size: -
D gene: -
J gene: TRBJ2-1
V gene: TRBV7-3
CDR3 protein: CASSLTIRSSYNEQFF
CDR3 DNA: TGTGCCAGCAGCTTAACGATCCGATCCTCCTACAATGAGCAGTTCTTC

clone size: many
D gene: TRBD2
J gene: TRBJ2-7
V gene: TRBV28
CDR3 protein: CASSSPRLAVNYEQYF
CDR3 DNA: TGTGCCAGCAGTTCGCCCCGACTAGCGGTTAATTACGAGCAGTACTTC

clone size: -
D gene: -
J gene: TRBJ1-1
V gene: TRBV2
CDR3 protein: CASSYSGRVESEAFF
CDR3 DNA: TGTGCCAGCAGCTACTCGGGTCGGGTGGAATCTGAAGCTTTCTTT

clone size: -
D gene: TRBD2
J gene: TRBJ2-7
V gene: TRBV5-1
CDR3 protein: CASSLGLAVYEQYF
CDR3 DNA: TGCGCCAGCAGCCTGGGACTAGCGGTTTACGAGCAGTACTTC

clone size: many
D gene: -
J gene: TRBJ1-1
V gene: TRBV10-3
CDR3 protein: CAISLSPDTLNTEAFF
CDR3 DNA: TGTGCCATCAGTCTATCTCCGGACACACTGAACACTGAAGCTTTCTTT

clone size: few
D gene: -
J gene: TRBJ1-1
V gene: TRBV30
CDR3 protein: CAWSVDREAFF
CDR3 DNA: TGTGCCTGGAGCGTAGATAGGGAAGCTTTCTTT

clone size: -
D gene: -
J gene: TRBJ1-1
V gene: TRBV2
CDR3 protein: CASSESTVEAFF
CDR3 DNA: TGTGCCAGCAGTGAATCGACGGTTGAAGCTTTCTTT

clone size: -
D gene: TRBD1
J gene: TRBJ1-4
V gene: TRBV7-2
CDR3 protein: CASRLQTGTVNEKLFF
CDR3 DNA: TGTGCCAGCAGACTCCAAACCGGGACAGTTAATGAAAAACTGTTTTTT

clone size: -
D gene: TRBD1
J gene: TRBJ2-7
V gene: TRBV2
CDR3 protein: CASSERTGSDEQYF
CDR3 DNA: TGTGCCAGCAGTGAACGGACAGGTTCGGACGAGCAGTACTTC

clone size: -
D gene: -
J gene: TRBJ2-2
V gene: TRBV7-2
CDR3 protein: CASSLVGGAGELFF
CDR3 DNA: TGTGCCAGCAGCTTGGTGGGGGGAGCCGGGGAGCTGTTTTTT

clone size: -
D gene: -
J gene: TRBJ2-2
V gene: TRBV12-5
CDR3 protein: CALYQGWDWDTGELFF
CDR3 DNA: TGTGCTCTCTACCAGGGGTGGGACTGGGACACCGGGGAGCTGTTTTTT

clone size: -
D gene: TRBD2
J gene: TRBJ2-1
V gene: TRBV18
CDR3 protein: CASSPKREGRSYNEQFF
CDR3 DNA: TGTGCCAGCTCACCAAAGCGGGAGGGCCGGTCCTACAATGAGCAGTTCTTC

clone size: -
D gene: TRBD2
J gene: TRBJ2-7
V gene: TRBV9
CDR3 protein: CASSVGAGTSGREQYF
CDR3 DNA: TGTGCCAGCAGCGTGGGGGCCGGGACTAGCGGGAGGGAGCAGTACTTC

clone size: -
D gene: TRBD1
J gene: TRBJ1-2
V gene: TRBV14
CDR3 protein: CASSQGGTGSFTYGYTF
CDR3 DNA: TGTGCCAGCAGCCAAGGAGGGACAGGCTCTTTTACTTATGGCTACACCTTC

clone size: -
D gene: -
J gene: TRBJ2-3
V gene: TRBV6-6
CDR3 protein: CASSYSPRYSTDTQYF
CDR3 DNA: TGTGCCAGCAGTTACTCCCCGAGGTATTCCACAGATACGCAGTATTTT

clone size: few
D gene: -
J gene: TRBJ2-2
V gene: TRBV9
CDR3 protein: CASSVATPGPGGELFF
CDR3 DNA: TGTGCCAGCAGCGTAGCTACGCCAGGGCCTGGCGGGGAGCTGTTTTTT

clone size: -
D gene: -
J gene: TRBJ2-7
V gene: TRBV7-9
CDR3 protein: CASSLGHGPYEQYF
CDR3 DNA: TGTGCCAGCAGCTTAGGACACGGACCCTACGAGCAGTACTTC

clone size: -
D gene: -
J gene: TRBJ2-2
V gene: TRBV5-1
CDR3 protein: CASSTGGRLGELFF
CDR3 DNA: TGCGCCAGCAGCACGGGCGGGCGTCTCGGGGAGCTGTTTTTT

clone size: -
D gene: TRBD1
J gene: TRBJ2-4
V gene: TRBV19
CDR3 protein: CASSIYQGEVKNIQYF
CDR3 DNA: TGTGCCAGTAGTATTTATCAGGGGGAAGTCAAAAACATTCAGTACTTC

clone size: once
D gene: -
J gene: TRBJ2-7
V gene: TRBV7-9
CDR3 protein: CASSPSWGSSYEQYF
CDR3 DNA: TGTGCCAGCAGCCCTTCTTGGGGGTCCTCCTACGAGCAGTACTTC

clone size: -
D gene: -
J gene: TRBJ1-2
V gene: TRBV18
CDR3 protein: CASSPPNRVNTF
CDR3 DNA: TGTGCCAGCTCACCACCGAACAGGGTCAACACCTTC

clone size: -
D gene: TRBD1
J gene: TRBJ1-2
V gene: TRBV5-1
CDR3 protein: CASSSPGQAYYGYTF
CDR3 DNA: TGCGCCAGCAGCTCTCCGGGACAGGCTTACTATGGCTACACCTTC

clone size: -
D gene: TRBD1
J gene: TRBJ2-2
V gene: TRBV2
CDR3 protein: CASSGGTAHTGELFF
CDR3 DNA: TGTGCCAGCAGTGGGGGGACAGCTCACACCGGGGAGCTGTTTTTT

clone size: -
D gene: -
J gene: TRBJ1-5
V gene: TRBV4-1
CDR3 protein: CASSQDGFGINQPQHF
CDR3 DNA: TGCGCCAGCAGCCAAGATGGGTTCGGAATCAATCAGCCCCAGCATTTT

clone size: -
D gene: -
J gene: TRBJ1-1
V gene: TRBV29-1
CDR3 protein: CSASGLLNTEAFF
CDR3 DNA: TGCAGCGCCTCGGGACTGTTGAACACTGAAGCTTTCTTT

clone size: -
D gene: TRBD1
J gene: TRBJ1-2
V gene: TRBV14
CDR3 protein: CASSQDLGQGGNYGYTF
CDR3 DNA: TGTGCCAGCAGCCAAGATTTGGGACAGGGGGGAAACTATGGCTACACCTTC

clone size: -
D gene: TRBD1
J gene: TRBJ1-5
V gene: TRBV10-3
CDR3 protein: CAISPDRDQPQHF
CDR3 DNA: TGTGCCATCAGTCCCGACAGGGATCAGCCCCAGCATTTT

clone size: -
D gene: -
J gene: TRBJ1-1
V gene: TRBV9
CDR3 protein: CASSVDLGATEAFF
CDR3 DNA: TGTGCCAGCAGCGTAGACCTAGGGGCAACTGAAGCTTTCTTT

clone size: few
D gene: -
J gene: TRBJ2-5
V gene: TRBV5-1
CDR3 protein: CASSLAIRGRETQYF
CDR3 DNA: TGCGCCAGCAGCTTGGCCATCAGGGGAAGGGAGACCCAGTACTTC

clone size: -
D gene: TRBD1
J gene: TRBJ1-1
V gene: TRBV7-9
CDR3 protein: CASSPPGGNTEAFF
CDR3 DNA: TGTGCCAGCAGCCCTCCAGGGGGGAACACTGAAGCTTTCTTT

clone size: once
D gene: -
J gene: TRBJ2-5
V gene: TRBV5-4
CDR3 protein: CASSFSGAKETQYF
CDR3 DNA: TGTGCCAGCAGCTTTTCAGGGGCCAAGGAGACCCAGTACTTC

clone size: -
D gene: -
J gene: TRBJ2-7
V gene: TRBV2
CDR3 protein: CASSHEQYF
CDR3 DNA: TGTGCCAGCAGTCACGAGCAGTACTTC

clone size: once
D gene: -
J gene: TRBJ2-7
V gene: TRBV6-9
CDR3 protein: CASGGLRFYEQYF
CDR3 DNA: TGTGCCAGCGGGGGATTGCGTTTTTACGAGCAGTACTTC

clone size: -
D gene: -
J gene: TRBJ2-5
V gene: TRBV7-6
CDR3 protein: CASSPGNQETQYF
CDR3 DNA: TGTGCCAGCAGCCCCGGGAACCAAGAGACCCAGTACTTC

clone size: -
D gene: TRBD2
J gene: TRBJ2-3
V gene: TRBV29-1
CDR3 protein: CSVRGLNADTQYF
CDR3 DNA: TGCAGCGTGAGGGGACTAAATGCAGATACGCAGTATTTT

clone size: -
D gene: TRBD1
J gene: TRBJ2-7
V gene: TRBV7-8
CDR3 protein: CASSLRTGLMYEQYF
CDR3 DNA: TGTGCCAGCAGCTTAAGGACAGGGTTAATGTACGAGCAGTACTTC

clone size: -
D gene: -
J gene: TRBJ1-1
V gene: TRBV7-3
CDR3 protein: CASSRSGNTEAFF
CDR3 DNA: TGTGCCAGCAGCCGGTCGGGTAACACTGAAGCTTTCTTT

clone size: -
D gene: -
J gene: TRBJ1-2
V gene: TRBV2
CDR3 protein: CASSEWGGRGGGYTF
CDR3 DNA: TGTGCCAGCAGTGAATGGGGCGGCCGAGGGGGTGGCTACACCTTC

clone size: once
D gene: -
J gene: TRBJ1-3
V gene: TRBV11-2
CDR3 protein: CASSDEQGTGNTIYF
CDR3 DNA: TGTGCCAGCAGCGACGAACAGGGAACCGGAAACACCATATATTTT